This T cell receptor (beta chain) was documented in a study of OX40 agonist ivuxolimab in advanced cancers. J gave up 8 bases and V 5 bases, and 8 bases lay outside the gene matches. Per the germline V gene, CDR1 is SEHNR and CDR2 is FQNEAQ (reference sequence). The CDR3 has 13 residues. Only in-frame clones appear in the TCRdb table, and some are missing; sequencing was by immunoSEQ multiplex PCR. Counted here are about 88,000 clones, about 87% occurring once; the ten biggest clones make up around 1.5%. Sequenced here: CD4+ or CD8+ T cells sorted from blood, sampled in a trial of the OX40 agonist ivuxolimab. This clonotype originated in an adult with an advanced solid tumor such as melanoma, head and neck, liver or kidney cancer. The chain uses TRBV7-9 and TRBJ1-2; 7 bases match TRBD1. This CDR3 reads CASSQGTAVGYTF. The CDR3 bases are TGTGCCAGCAGCCAAGGGACAGCGGTGGGCTACACCTTC.